Sequencing of this T cell receptor beta chain was carried out in a study of OX40 agonist ivuxolimab in advanced cancers. Measured with immunoSEQ multiplex PCR; TCRdb has only the in-frame clones, and not every one. The sample carries about 61,000 clones, less than 90% recorded once. Patients were ruled out by autoimmune disease history or systemic immunosuppression. Germline V CDR1 and CDR2: SGHTA, FQGTGA. V gave up 5 bases and J gave up 6 bases, with 11 bases separating them. This CDR3 is built from 13 residues. The sequence was obtained from an adult with an advanced solid tumor such as melanoma, head and neck, liver or kidney cancer. The material was CD4+ or CD8+ T cells sorted from blood, obtained in a trial of the OX40 agonist ivuxolimab. V is TRBV7-3 and J is TRBJ2-1; possibly TRBD1 for D (6 bases). CDR3: CASSRTASNEQFF. The CDR3 DNA follows: TGTGCCAGCAGCCGGACAGCCTCCAATGAGCAGTTCTTC.